This T cell receptor beta chain was identified during a study of T-cell reconstitution after alpha-beta-depleted transplantation in children. Study-wide results and caveats: Recipient T cells and thymic progenitors that survived gave rise to the high TCRbeta diversity observed at day 60 in some patients. At the one-year point after transplant, T-cell counts and TCRbeta diversity were found to come mostly from T cells that had been newly produced. Expanded clones from the graft, numbering several hundred, reportedly supplied alpha-beta T cells about two months after transplant.

This clonotype was recorded many times. Antigen unknown. Trimming took off 8 bases at V and 0 bases at J, with 15 bases between the two ends. Germline values: CDR1 SEHNR, CDR2 FQNEAQ (reference sequence). The CDR3 covers 15 residues. Unique molecular identifiers were incorporated into the prepared TCRbeta library. Each CDR3 protein is one row after TCRdb ran MiXCR on the PCR reads. The data hold some 840,000 distinct CDR3 sequences, with roughly 15% observed a single time. Sample: PBMCs, mostly from graft donor cells, taken 360 days after TCRalphabeta/CD19-depleted stem cell transplant. This receptor was taken from a male patient aged 10-17 years who had a stem cell transplant for acute lymphoblastic leukemia, so the T cells may come from the graft donor. The V call is TRBV7-9, the J call TRBJ2-3; D uncertain. This CDR3 reads CASGGWRESTDTQYF. CDR3 nucleotides: TGTGCCAGCGGTGGATGGAGAGAAAGCACAGATACGCAGTATTTT.